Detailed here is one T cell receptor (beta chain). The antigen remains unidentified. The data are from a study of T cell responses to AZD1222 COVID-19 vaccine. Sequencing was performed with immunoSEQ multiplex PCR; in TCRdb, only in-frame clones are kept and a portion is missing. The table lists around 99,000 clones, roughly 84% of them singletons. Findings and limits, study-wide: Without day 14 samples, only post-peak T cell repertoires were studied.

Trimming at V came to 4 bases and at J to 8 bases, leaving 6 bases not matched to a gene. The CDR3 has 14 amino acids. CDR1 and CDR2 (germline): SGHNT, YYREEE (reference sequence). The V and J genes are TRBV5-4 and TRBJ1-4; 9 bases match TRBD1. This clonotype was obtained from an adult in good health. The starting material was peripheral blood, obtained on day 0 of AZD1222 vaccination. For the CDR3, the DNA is TGTGCCAGCAGCACCGGGACAGGGAGCGAAAAACTGTTTTTT. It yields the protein CASSTGTGSEKLFF.